Sequencing of this T cell receptor beta chain was carried out in a study of blood T cell repertoires in COVID-19. The germline V and J ends were trimmed by 4 bases and 7 bases, with 18 bases remaining between them. CDR1 is SGHDT, CDR2 YYEEEE, per germline. The CDR3 consists of 15 residues. As originally analysed: Nucleated cell counts were estimated from reference gene primer amplification. TCRdb's table, derived via immunoSEQ multiplex PCR, lists solely in-frame clones and lacks some. That table supplies the V and J calls and clone size; D and trimming were determined from the DNA. The sample shows roughly 100,000 clones, 81% of them seen only once.

The rearrangement links TRBV5-6 to TRBJ2-1; TRBD2 is a possible D gene (7 bases). The TCR sequence derives from a man older than 75 with active or convalescent COVID-19. The sequenced material came from peripheral blood. The chain's CDR3 is CASSTRGGLVNEQFF. CDR3 DNA: TGTGCCAGCAGCACGAGGGGGGGGCTTGTGAATGAGCAGTTCTTC.